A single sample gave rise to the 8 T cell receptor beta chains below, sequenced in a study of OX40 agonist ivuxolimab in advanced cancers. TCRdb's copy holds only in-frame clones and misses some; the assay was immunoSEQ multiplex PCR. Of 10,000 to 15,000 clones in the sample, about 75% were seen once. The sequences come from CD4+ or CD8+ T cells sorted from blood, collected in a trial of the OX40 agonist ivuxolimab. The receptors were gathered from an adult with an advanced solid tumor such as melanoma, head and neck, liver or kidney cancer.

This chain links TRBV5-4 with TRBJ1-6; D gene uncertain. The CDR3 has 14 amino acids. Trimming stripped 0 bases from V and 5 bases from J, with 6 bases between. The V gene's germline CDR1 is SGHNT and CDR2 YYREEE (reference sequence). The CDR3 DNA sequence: TGTGCCAGCAGCTTGGGACGTCATAATTCACCCCTCCACTTT. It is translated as CASSLGRHNSPLHF. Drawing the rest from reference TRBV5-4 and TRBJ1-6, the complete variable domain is ETGVTQSPTHLIKTRGQQVTLRCSSQSGHNTVSWYQQALGQGPQFIFQYYREEENGRGNFPPRFSGLQFPNYSSELNVNALELDDSALYLCASSLGRHNSPLHFGNGTRLTVT.

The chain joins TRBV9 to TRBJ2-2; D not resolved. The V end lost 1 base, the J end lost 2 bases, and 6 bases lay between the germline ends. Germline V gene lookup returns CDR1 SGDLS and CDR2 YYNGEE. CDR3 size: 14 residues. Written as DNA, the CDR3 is TGTGCCAGCAGCGTACCAGCAAACACCGGGGAGCTGTTTTTT. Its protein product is CASSVPANTGELFF.

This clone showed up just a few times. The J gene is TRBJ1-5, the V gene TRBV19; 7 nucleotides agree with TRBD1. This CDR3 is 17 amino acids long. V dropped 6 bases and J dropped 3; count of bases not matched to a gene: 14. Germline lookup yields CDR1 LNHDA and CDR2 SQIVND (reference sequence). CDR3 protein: CASSERQGDLHNQPQHF. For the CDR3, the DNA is TGTGCCAGTAGCGAGAGACAGGGTGACCTCCACAATCAGCCCCAGCATTTT.

The CDR3 loop is CASGPGLAGADTQYF. The CDR3 bases are TGTGCTAGTGGTCCGGGACTAGCGGGAGCGGATACGCAGTATTTT. V and J are TRBV12-5 and TRBJ2-3; 14 bases match TRBD2. This CDR3 is 15 amino acids long. Germline CDR1 is LGHNT and CDR2 is FRNRAP. Trimming removed 5 bases from V and 6 bases from J; junction bases left unmatched: 4.

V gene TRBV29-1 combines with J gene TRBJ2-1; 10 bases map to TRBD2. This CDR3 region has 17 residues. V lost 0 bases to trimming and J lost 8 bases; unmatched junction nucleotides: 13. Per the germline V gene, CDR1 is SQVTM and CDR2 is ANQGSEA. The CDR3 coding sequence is TGCAGCGTTGAAGATCCCCTAGCGGGAGCGGTTATCTATGAGCAGTTCTTC. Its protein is CSVEDPLAGAVIYEQFF.

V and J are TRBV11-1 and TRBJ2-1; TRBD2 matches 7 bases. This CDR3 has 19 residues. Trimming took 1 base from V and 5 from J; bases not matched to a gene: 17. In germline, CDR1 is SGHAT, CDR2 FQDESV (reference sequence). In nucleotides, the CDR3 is TGTGCCAGCAGCTTAGACTTTTATAGGCTAGCGGATAATAACAATGAGCAGTTCTTC. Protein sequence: CASSLDFYRLADNNNEQFF.

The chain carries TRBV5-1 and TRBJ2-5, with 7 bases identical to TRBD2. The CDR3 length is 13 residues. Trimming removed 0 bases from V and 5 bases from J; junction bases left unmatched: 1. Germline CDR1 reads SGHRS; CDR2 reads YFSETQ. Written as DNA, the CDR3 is TGCGCCAGCAGCTTGGAGGGAGGGGAGACCCAGTACTTC. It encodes CASSLEGGETQYF.

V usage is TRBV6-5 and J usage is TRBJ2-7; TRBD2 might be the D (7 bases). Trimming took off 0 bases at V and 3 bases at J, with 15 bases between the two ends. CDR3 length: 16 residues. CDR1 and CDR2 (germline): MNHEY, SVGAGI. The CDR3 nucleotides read TGTGCCAGCAGTTACTCGCTCGGGGGGCTCCTCTACGAGCAGTACTTC. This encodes CASSYSLGGLLYEQYF.